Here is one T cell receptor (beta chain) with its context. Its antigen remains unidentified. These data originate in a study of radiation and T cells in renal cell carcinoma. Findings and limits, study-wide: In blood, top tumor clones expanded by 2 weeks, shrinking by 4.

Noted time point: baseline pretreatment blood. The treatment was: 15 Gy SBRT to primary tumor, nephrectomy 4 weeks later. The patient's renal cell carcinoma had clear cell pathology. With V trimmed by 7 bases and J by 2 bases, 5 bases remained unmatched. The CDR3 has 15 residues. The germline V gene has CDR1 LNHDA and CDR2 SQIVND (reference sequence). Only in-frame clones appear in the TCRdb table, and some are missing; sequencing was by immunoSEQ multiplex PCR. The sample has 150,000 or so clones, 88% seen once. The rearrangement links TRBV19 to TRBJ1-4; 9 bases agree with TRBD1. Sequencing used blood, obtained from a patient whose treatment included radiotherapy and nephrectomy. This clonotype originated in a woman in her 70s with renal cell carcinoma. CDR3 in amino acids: CASTFGTGTNEKLFF. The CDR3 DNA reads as TGTGCCAGTACTTTCGGGACAGGGACTAATGAAAAACTGTTTTTT. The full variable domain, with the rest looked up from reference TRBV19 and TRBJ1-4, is DGGITQSPKYLFRKEGQNVTLSCEQNLNHDAMYWYRQDPGQGLRLIYYSQIVNDFQKGDIAEGYSVSREKKESFPLTVTSAQKNPTAFYLCASTFGTGTNEKLFFGSGTQLSVL.